Presented here are 20 T cell receptor beta chains from one specimen sequenced in a study of shared clonotypes between healthy human individuals. Method: immunoSEQ multiplex PCR; TCRdb's copy keeps in-frame clones and lacks some. The sample consists of around 180,000 clones, over 80% of them appearing once. The sample comprised naive CD4+ T cells sorted from blood. The sample's subset: CD45RA+ positively selected. These receptors originate from a woman aged 25 to 39 in good health.

This chain connects TRBV23-1 to TRBJ2-7; TRBD1 is a possible D gene (6 bases). TRBV23-1 is filed as an ORF, its function uncertain. V was pared by 3 bases and J by 7 bases, with 19 bases between. The CDR3 is 15 residues long. The CDR3 sequence is CASSQTYRVGREQYF. The CDR3 nucleotides read TGCGCCAGCAGTCAGACCTACAGGGTAGGTAGAGAGCAGTACTTC.

The chain couples TRBV28 to TRBJ1-5; D call uncertain. The CDR3 is 16 residues long. From germline, CDR1 is MDHEN and CDR2 SYDVKM. With 4 bases removed from V and 8 bases from J, the gap between germline ends came to 21 bases. CDR3 in DNA: TGTGCCAGCAGTTCCCAGGTACCCATCCTCGGTGAGCCCCAGCATTTT. Translated, it gives CASSSQVPILGEPQHF.

In regard to this clone: At the DNA level, this CDR3 is encoded by other sequences in the same sample as well. The rearrangement uses TRBV5-1 and TRBJ2-7; 7 bases line up with TRBD1. The germline CDR1 and CDR2 sequences are SGHRS and YFSETQ. The V segment lost 0 bases and the J segment 2 bases; nucleotides outside the gene matches: 5. The CDR3 extends over 15 amino acids. The CDR3 coding sequence is TGCGCCAGCAGCTTGGGGCAGGGGGAAGCCTACGAGCAGTACTTC. As protein: CASSLGQGEAYEQYF. Complete variable domain (other parts from reference TRBV5-1 and TRBJ2-7): KAGVTQTPRYLIKTRGQQVTLSCSPISGHRSVSWYQQTPGQGLQFLFEYFSETQRNKGNFPGRFSGRQFSNSRSEMNVSTLELGDSALYLCASSLGQGEAYEQYFGPGTRLTVT.

The chain links TRBV28 to TRBJ2-1; TRBD1 might be the D (5 bases). The V end lost 6 bases, the J end lost 4 bases, and 13 bases lay between the germline ends. This CDR3 spans 14 amino acids. The germline CDR1 and CDR2 sequences are MDHEN and SYDVKM. The DNA for the CDR3 is TGTGCCAGCAGCTATCAGGGCGTTTACAATGAGCAGTTCTTC. Residues: CASSYQGVYNEQFF.

V and J are TRBV5-4 and TRBJ1-1, with D perhaps matching TRBD1 (6 bases). Germline V gene data show CDR1 as SGHNT and CDR2 as YYREEE (reference sequence). V lost 4 bases and J 8 bases, leaving 12 bases between the germline ends. The CDR3 contains 12 residues. The CDR3 nucleotides are TGTGCCAGCAGCACCCTTGGACAGGAAGCTTTCTTT. It is translated as CASSTLGQEAFF.

In this sample, this clone turned up once. V gene TRBV30 combines with J gene TRBJ2-7, with a tentative D call TRBD1 (6 bases). The V gene lost 4 bases and the J gene lost 2 bases, with 12 bases spanning the gap. The length of the CDR3 is 13 residues. CDR1 and CDR2 (germline): GTSNPN, SVGIG (reference sequence). This CDR3 reads CAWTGASPYEQYF. The DNA of the CDR3 is TGTGCCTGGACAGGGGCGAGTCCCTACGAGCAGTACTTC.

The chain is built from TRBV5-1 and TRBJ2-6; D is undetermined. The germline CDR1 and CDR2 sequences are SGHRS and YFSETQ. The CDR3 is 18 residues long. The V end was cut by 0 bases, the J end by 0 bases, with 13 bases between. The CDR3 DNA is TGCGCCAGCAGCTTGGTTCAGGCGGTCCTCTCTGGGGCCAACGTCCTGACTTTC. Translation gives CASSLVQAVLSGANVLTF.

The chain employs TRBV27 and TRBJ2-7, with D tentatively TRBD1 (6 bases). The CDR3 covers 16 residues. Trimming removed 5 bases from V and 7 bases from J, with 24 bases in between. Germline loops: CDR1 MNHEY, CDR2 SMNVEV (reference sequence). CDR3 sequence reads: CASSDGGYLRGGEQYF. The CDR3 coding sequence is TGTGCCAGCAGTGACGGCGGCTACCTACGAGGGGGAGAGCAGTACTTC.

The V and J genes are TRBV5-1 and TRBJ2-7; 10 bases are a match to TRBD2. The CDR3 is 15 residues long. The junction had 11 bases not matched to a gene; V was cut back by 4 bases and J by 7 bases. Germline CDR1 SGHRS, CDR2 YFSETQ. The CDR3 DNA sequence: TGCGCCAGCAGCAGCCTAGCGGGAGTACCCTCGGAGCAGTACTTC. Amino acids: CASSSLAGVPSEQYF.

The chain links TRBV5-1 to TRBJ2-7; 10 nucleotides line up with TRBD2. The ends lost 4 bases at V and 4 bases at J; junction bases unmatched: 5. The CDR3 totals 14 residues. Germline V gene data show CDR1 as SGHRS and CDR2 as YFSETQ. CDR3 nucleotide sequence: TGCGCCAGCAGCCCACCGGGACTAGCGTACGAGCAGTACTTC. Translated: CASSPPGLAYEQYF.

The V gene is TRBV25-1, the J gene TRBJ1-6; 10 bases align to TRBD1. Germline loops: CDR1 MGHDK, CDR2 SYGVNS. V shed 9 bases, J shed 7 bases, and the junction held 3 bases outside the gene matches. This CDR3 region has 13 residues. DNA of the CDR3: TGTGCCAGTGGGGGACAGGGGAATTCACCCCTCCACTTT. Its protein product is CASGGQGNSPLHF.

This chain uses TRBV28 with TRBJ1-5; no clear D. Trimming left V 6 bases short and J 6 bases short, with 12 bases between. CDR3 length: 13 residues. Germline V lookup: CDR1 MDHEN, CDR2 SYDVKM. The CDR3 reads CASSALVGQPQHF. DNA of the CDR3: TGTGCCAGCAGCGCCCTAGTGGGTCAGCCCCAGCATTTT.

V gene TRBV7-7 combines with J gene TRBJ2-5, with D perhaps TRBD1 or TRBD2 (5 bases each). The CDR3 has 15 residues. V was pared by 5 bases and J by 5 bases, with 18 bases between. Germline CDR1 is SSHAT and CDR2 is FNYEAQ (reference sequence). CDR3 in amino acids: CASSRYGTPGETQYF. CDR3 sequence (DNA): TGTGCCAGCAGCCGTTATGGGACCCCGGGGGAGACCCAGTACTTC.

The gene calls are TRBV7-9 and TRBJ2-7, with 13 bases aligning to TRBD2. CDR1 is SEHNR, CDR2 FQNEAQ, per germline (reference sequence). The V segment lost 5 bases and the J segment 2 bases; nucleotides outside the gene matches: 6. This CDR3 comprises 16 residues. DNA of the CDR3: TGTGCCAGCAGCCCCAGAGGGACTAGCGGGGCCTACGAGCAGTACTTC. Residues: CASSPRGTSGAYEQYF.

This chain connects TRBV6-5 to TRBJ2-5; D tentatively fits TRBD1 or TRBD2 (5 bases each). Gene TRBJ2-7 matches the end of the DNA better, so the J call may be wrong. The germline CDR1 and CDR2 sequences are MNHEY and SVGAGI. The CDR3 spans 12 residues. The CDR3 region has the DNA TGTGCCAGCAGGGGACGGAAATACGAGCAGTACTTC. It is translated as CASRGRKYEQYF.

The rearrangement links TRBV5-4 to TRBJ2-3; D not certain. Germline V gene lookup returns CDR1 SGHNT and CDR2 YYREEE (reference sequence). This CDR3 has 15 residues. Trimming pared 4 bases from V and 0 bases from J, leaving 12 bases between. The CDR3, as DNA: TGTGCCAGCAGCCTGAGGACGTCTAGCACAGATACGCAGTATTTT. Protein: CASSLRTSSTDTQYF.

The gene calls are TRBV25-1 and TRBJ1-2, with TRBD1 identical over 8 bases. CDR3 length: 13 residues. Germline V gives CDR1 MGHDK, CDR2 SYGVNS. With 8 bases clipped from V and 5 bases from J, the junction kept 7 bases outside the gene matches. CDR3 DNA: TGTGCCAGCTCGGACAGGGAATGGTATGGCTACACCTTC. This encodes CASSDREWYGYTF.

This chain connects TRBV5-8 to TRBJ2-7; no firm D call. This CDR3 region has 15 residues. The V and J ends lost 4 bases and 2 bases respectively, with 16 bases between them. The germline gives CDR1 SGHTS, CDR2 YDEGEE. The CDR3 bases are TGTGCCAGCAGCATGGGCCCAGCAAGAACCTACGAGCAGTACTTC. The encoded protein is CASSMGPARTYEQYF.

The genes are TRBV28 and TRBJ2-5; 8 bases map to TRBD1. The DNA end is a closer match to TRBJ2-7, so the J assignment may be wrong. The CDR3 contains 14 residues. In germline, CDR1 is MDHEN, CDR2 SYDVKM. The CDR3 DNA is TGTGCCAGCACCTCCCGGGACAGGAGCTACGAGCAGTACTTC. Protein: CASTSRDRSYEQYF.

J is TRBJ1-1 and V is TRBV19, with a possible D match to TRBD1 (6 bases). The CDR3 runs 12 residues. In germline, CDR1 is LNHDA, CDR2 SQIVND (reference sequence). With 10 bases removed from V and 3 bases from J, the gap between germline ends came to 12 bases. CDR3 bases: TGTGCCACCCTACAGGGCGACACTGAAGCTTTCTTT. This sequence encodes CATLQGDTEAFF.